This TCR beta chain was identified in a study of blood T cells in healthy people across ages. General observations from the study: More naive CD4+ cells and higher diversity marked long-lived donors relative to aged donors.

The CDR3 sequence is 16 residues long. CDR1 is SGHTA and CDR2 is FQGNSA in the germline V gene. The V gene lost 4 bases and the J gene lost 12 bases, with 25 bases spanning the gap. The authors ran a second PCR of about 6 to 11 cycles using a sample-barcoded 5' primer and a J-beta primer mix. TCRdb analysed the 5' RACE reads with MiXCR anew, one entry per CDR3 protein. Of 2 million or so distinct CDR3 sequences listed, roughly 52% are singletons. A word on this clonotype: Antigen specificity is unknown.

Per sample, a minimum of 6 million PBMCs were isolated. Sequenced input: blood. This TCR was recovered from a middle-aged woman in good health. The rearrangement uses TRBV7-2 and TRBJ2-1, with D perhaps being TRBD1 or TRBD2 (7 bases each). The CDR3 nucleotides read TGTGCCAGCAGCTCCTTCCAGGGGGGGAGTGAAGATACGCAGTTCTTC. The encoded protein is CASSSFQGGSEDTQFF.